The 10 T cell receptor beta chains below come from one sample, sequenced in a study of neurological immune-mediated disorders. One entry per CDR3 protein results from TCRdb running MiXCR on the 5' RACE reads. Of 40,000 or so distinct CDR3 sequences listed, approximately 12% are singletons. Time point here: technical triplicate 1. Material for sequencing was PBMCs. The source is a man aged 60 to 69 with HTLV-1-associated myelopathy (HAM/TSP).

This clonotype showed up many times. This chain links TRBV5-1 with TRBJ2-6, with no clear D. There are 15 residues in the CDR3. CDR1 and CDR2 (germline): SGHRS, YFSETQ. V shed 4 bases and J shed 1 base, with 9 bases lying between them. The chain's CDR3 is CASSRAVSGANVLTF. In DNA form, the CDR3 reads TGCGCCAGCAGCCGAGCCGTTTCTGGGGCCAACGTCCTGACTTTC.

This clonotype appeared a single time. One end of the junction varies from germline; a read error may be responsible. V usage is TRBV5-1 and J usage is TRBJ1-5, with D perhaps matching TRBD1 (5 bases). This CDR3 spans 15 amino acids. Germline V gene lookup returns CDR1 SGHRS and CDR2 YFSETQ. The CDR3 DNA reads TGCGCCAGCAGCTTGAGCTCAGGGAACAATCAGACCCAGCGTTTT. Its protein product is CASSLSSGNNQTQRF. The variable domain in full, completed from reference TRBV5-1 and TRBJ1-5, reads KAGVTQTPRYLIKTRGQQVTLSCSPISGHRSVSWYQQTPGQGLQFLFEYFSETQRNKGNFPGRFSGRQFSNSRSEMNVSTLELGDSALYLCASSLSSGNNQTQRFGDGTRLSIL.

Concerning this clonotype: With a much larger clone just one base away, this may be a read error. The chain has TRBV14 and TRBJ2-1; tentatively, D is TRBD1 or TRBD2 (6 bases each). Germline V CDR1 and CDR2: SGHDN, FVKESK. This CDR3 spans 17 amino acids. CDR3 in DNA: TGTGTCAGCAGCCAAGCACGAGGGGGGTACTACTACAATGAGCAGTTCTTC. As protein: CVSSQARGGYYYNEQFF.

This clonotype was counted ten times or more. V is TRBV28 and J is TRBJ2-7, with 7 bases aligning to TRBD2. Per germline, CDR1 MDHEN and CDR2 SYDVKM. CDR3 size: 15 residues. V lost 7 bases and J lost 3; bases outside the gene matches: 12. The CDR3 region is CASTPVGGVIYEQYF. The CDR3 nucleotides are TGTGCCAGCACCCCCGTTGGGGGGGTAATCTACGAGCAGTACTTC.

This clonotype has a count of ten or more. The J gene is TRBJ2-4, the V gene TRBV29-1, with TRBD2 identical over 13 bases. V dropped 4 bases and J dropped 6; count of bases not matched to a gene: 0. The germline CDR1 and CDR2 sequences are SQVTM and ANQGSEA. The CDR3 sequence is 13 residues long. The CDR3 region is CSVGTSGGNIQYF. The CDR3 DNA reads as TGCAGCGTTGGGACTAGCGGGGGAAACATTCAGTACTTC.

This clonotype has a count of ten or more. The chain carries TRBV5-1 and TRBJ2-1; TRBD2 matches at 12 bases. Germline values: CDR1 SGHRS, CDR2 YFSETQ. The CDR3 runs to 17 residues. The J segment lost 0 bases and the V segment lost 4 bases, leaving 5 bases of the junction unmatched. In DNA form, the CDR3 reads TGCGCCAGCAGCCTAGGACTAGCGGGGAGCTCCTACAATGAGCAGTTCTTC. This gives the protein CASSLGLAGSSYNEQFF. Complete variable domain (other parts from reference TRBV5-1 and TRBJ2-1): KAGVTQTPRYLIKTRGQQVTLSCSPISGHRSVSWYQQTPGQGLQFLFEYFSETQRNKGNFPGRFSGRQFSNSRSEMNVSTLELGDSALYLCASSLGLAGSSYNEQFFGPGTRLTVL.

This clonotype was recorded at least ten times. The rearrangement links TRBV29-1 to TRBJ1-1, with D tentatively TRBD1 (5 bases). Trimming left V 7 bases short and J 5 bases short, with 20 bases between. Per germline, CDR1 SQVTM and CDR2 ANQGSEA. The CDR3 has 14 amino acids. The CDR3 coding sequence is TGCAGCGCAGCCGTCGCAGGGAGAGGGACTGAAGCTTTCTTT. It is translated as CSAAVAGRGTEAFF.

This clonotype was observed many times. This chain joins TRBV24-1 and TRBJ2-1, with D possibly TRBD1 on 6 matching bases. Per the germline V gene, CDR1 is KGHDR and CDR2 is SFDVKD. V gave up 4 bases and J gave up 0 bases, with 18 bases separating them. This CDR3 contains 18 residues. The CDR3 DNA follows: TGTGCCACCAGTGACCGACGGACAGCCTCGAGCTCCTACAATGAGCAGTTCTTC. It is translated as CATSDRRTASSSYNEQFF.

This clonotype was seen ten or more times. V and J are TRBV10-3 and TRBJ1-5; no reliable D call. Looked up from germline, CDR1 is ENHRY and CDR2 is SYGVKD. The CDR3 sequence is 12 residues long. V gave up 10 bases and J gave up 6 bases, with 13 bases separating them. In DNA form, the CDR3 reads TGTGCCACAGGACCCAAGGGTCAGCCCCAGCATTTT. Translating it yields CATGPKGQPQHF.

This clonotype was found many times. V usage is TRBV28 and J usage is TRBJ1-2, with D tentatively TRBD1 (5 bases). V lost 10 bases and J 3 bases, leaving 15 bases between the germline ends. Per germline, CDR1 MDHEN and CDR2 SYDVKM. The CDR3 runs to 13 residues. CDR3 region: CATLLEGDYGYTF. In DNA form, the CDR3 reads TGTGCCACACTCCTTGAAGGGGACTATGGCTACACCTTC.